This T cell receptor beta chain was identified in a study of blood T cells in healthy people across ages. The use of a sample-barcoded 5' primer and a J-beta primer mix characterized a second PCR of 7 to 11 cycles. TCRdb re-analysed the 5' RACE reads in MiXCR, keeping a single row per CDR3 protein. This sample has around 800,000 distinct CDR3 sequences, with about 46% found just once. Individuals who donated were healthy Caucasians from Russia aged about 6 to 100. Only a few counts were recorded for this clonotype. Per the germline V gene, CDR1 is SNHLY and CDR2 is FYNNEI. This CDR3 has 13 residues. The V end lost 6 bases, the J end lost 8 bases, and 14 bases lay between the germline ends.

The material sequenced was blood. The chain joins TRBV2 to TRBJ2-1; D is unclear. The TCR originated in an elderly man in good health. CDR3 coding DNA: TGTGCCAGCAGCCTGACAAGACTTGATGAGCAGTTCTTC. Translated, it gives CASSLTRLDEQFF.